This TCR beta chain was captured in a study of blood T cells in healthy people across ages. Study-wide context: Template switching retrieved approximately one barcoded beta molecule for each two T cells. The study, taken as a whole, reports: CMV infection status of these donors was not known.

Primed by a sample-barcoded 5' primer and a J-beta primer mix, a second PCR proceeded for 7 to 11 cycles. Each cDNA molecule, via a template-switch adaptor with 12 random nucleotides, was tagged. TCRdb ran MiXCR on the 5' RACE reads and lists one entry per CDR3 protein. The sample has 1,500,000 or so distinct CDR3 sequences, approximately 59% seen once. Comment on this clonotype: The antigen remains unidentified.

Isolation per sample recovered at least 6 million PBMCs. The sample comprised blood. This TCR was sampled from a man between 18 and 35 years old in good health.

DNA of the CDR3: TGCGCCAGCAGCTACCGGGACAGGTATTCCGTCTACACCTTC. Encoded protein: CASSYRDRYSVYTF. The rearrangement links TRBV5-1 to TRBJ1-2; 8 bases map to TRBD1. The CDR3 spans 14 residues. The J segment lost 10 bases and the V segment lost 3 bases, leaving 11 bases of the junction unmatched. Germline CDR1 is SGHRS and CDR2 is YFSETQ.